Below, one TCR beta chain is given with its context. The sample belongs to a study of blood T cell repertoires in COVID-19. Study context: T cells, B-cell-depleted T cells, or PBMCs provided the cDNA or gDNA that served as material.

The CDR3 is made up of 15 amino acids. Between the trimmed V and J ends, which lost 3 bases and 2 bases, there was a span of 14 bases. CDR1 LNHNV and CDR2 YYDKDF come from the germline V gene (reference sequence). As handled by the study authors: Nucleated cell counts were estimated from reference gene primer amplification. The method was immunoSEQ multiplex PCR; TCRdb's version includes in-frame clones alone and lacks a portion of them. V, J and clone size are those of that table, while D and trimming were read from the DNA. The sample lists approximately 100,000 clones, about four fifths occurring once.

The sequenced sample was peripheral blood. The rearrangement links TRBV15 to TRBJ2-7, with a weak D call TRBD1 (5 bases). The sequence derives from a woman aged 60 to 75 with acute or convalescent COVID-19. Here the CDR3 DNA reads TGTGCCACCAGCAGGGGTGGGGCAAAACCCTACGAGCAGTACTTC. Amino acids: CATSRGGAKPYEQYF.